This T cell receptor (beta chain) originates from a study of CD8 T cells in Susac syndrome. cDNA came from approximately 0.5 to 1 ug RNA primed by random hexamers. TCRdb re-derived calls from the immunoSEQ multiplex PCR reads in MiXCR, one entry per CDR3 protein. The data hold 330,000 or so distinct CDR3 sequences, with approximately 85% observed a single time. CDR3 length equals 15 residues. The germline CDR1 and CDR2 sequences are DFQATT and SNEGSKA (reference sequence). Trimming took 5 bases from V and 6 from J; bases not matched to a gene: 12. This sequence joins TRBV20-1 and TRBJ2-3; 9 bases fit TRBD2. The TCR sequence derives from a human donor with multiple sclerosis. Sample: CD8+ T cells from PBMCs. The CDR3 sequence is CSASGTSFGPDTQYF. The CDR3 nucleotides read TGCAGTGCTTCCGGGACTAGCTTCGGTCCCGATACGCAGTATTTT.